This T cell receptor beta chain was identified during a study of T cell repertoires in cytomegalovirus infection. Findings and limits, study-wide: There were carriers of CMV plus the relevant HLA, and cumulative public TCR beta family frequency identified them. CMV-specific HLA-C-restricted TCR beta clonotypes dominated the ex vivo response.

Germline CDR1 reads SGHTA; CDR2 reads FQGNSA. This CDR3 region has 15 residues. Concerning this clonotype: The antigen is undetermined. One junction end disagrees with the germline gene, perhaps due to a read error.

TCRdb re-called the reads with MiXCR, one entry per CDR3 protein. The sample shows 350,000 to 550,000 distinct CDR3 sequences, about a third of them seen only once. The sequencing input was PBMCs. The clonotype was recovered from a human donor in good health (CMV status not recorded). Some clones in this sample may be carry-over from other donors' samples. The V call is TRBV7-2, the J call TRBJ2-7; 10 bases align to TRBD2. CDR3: CARSLSGGAPNEKYF. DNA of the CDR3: TGTGCCAGAAGCCTAAGCGGGGGGGCTCCCAACGAGAAGTACTTC.